The next 29 T cell receptor beta chains were all read from a single sample in a study of CD8 T cells in ankylosing spondylitis. Study findings and constraints: Within ankylosing spondylitis blood, a TCR beta motif made up of several highly homologous variants appeared to be characteristic.

TCRdb processed the 5' RACE reads anew with MiXCR; each CDR3 protein has one entry. The sample consists of about 420,000 distinct CDR3 sequences, around 20% of them appearing once. These receptors are not linked to any known antigen. Sequencing used blood, either unsorted or a sorted T cell fraction (not recorded which). All receptors derive from a male donor with ankylosing spondylitis.

This clonotype was counted only a few times. The genes are TRBV7-2 and TRBJ2-5, with 9 bases that match TRBD1. Germline CDR1 and CDR2: SGHTA and FQGNSA. The V gene end was trimmed by 5 bases and the J gene end by 5 bases; junction bases not matched to a gene: 9. The CDR3 totals 15 residues. In DNA form, the CDR3 reads TGTGCCAGCAGCCTAACAGGGGGCGCGTGGGAGACCCAGTACTTC. Amino acid sequence: CASSLTGGAWETQYF. Filled out from reference TRBV7-2 and TRBJ2-5, the complete variable domain reads GAGVSQSPSNKVTEKGKDVELRCDPISGHTALYWYRQSLGQGLEFLIYFQGNSAPDKSGLPSDRFSAERTGGSVSTLTIQRTQQEDSAVYLCASSLTGGAWETQYFGPGTRLLVL.

In this sample, this clonotype turned up many times. V and J are TRBV12-3 or TRBV12-4 and TRBJ2-7, with D possibly being TRBD1 (6 bases). The CDR3 totals 15 residues. V shed 4 bases and J shed 1 base, with 14 bases lying between them. The CDR3 is CASSSTGTWSYEQYF. CDR3 coding DNA: TGTGCCAGCAGTTCTACAGGGACGTGGTCCTACGAGCAGTACTTC.

This clonotype was recorded many times. The chain uses TRBV5-1 and TRBJ2-7; a possible D gene is TRBD2 (6 bases). Germline values: CDR1 SGHRS, CDR2 YFSETQ. With 2 bases removed from V and 4 bases from J, the gap between germline ends came to 13 bases. The CDR3 is made up of 14 amino acids. In DNA, the CDR3 is TGCGCCAGCAGCTTTGGAAAAGCGGGTTACGAGCAGTACTTC. Protein: CASSFGKAGYEQYF.

At least ten counts were recorded for this clonotype. The chain is built from TRBV4-1 and TRBJ2-1; 9 nucleotides align to TRBD2. The CDR3 totals 16 residues. V dropped 1 base and J dropped 3; count of bases not matched to a gene: 4. Germline values: CDR1 MGHRA, CDR2 YSYEKL. The CDR3 bases are TGCGCCAGCAGCCAAGGTAGCGGGAGCCTCTACAATGAGCAGTTCTTC. It yields the protein CASSQGSGSLYNEQFF.

The CDR3 sequence is CASSANSNYGYTF. The CDR3, as DNA: TGTGCCAGCAGCGCTAACAGCAACTATGGCTACACCTTC. The J gene is TRBJ1-2, the V gene TRBV7-2, with D hard to call. V lost 5 bases to trimming and J lost 2 bases, with 9 bases between them. There are 13 residues in the CDR3. Germline CDR1 is SGHTA and CDR2 is FQGNSA.

This clonotype was seen a few times. The conserved phenylalanine or tryptophan is not found at the CDR3 terminus, so this likely reflects a read error. The rearrangement links TRBV29-1 to TRBJ1-3; D call uncertain. Germline CDR1 is SQVTM and CDR2 is ANQGSEA. This CDR3 has 13 residues. Trimming shortened V by 3 bases and J by 0 bases, and 6 bases separated the two germline ends. The CDR3 nucleotides are TGCAGCGTTGAGGAAGTCTCTGGAAACACCATATATCTT. It is translated as CSVEEVSGNTIYL.

J is TRBJ2-2 and V is TRBV25-1; 12 bases fit TRBD2. V was clipped by 11 bases and J by 6 bases; unmatched bases: 7. The CDR3 is made up of 14 amino acids. Looked up from germline, CDR1 is MGHDK and CDR2 is SYGVNS. CDR3 DNA: TGTGCCGGTCTAGCGGGAGGGCAGGCCGGGGAGCTGTTTTTT. It codes for CAGLAGGQAGELFF.

This clonotype was found a few times. V is TRBV12-3 or TRBV12-4 and J is TRBJ2-7; a possible D gene is TRBD1 (5 bases). The CDR3 consists of 15 residues. V lost 6 bases and J 0 bases, leaving 15 bases between the germline ends. CDR3 nucleotide sequence: TGTGCCAGCAGCCCAGTCACAGGTTTCTCCTACGAGCAGTACTTC. Its protein is CASSPVTGFSYEQYF.

A few counts support this clonotype. The chain recombines TRBV5-1 with TRBJ1-3, with TRBD1 matching over 7 bases. This CDR3 is built from 14 residues. Germline V CDR1 and CDR2: SGHRS, YFSETQ. V dropped 4 bases and J dropped 4; count of bases not matched to a gene: 5. The CDR3 region has the DNA TGCGCCAGCAGCCCCCGGGACAGCGGAAACACCATATATTTT. It codes for CASSPRDSGNTIYF.

The table lists this clonotype with a few counts. The rearrangement uses TRBV7-6 and TRBJ1-2, with D perhaps TRBD1 (5 bases). V gave up 0 bases and J gave up 2 bases, with 7 bases separating them. Per germline, CDR1 SGHVS and CDR2 FNYEAQ. This CDR3 region has 14 residues. CDR3 in DNA: TGTGCCAGCAGCTTAGCCCAGGGAAACTATGGCTACACCTTC. It is translated as CASSLAQGNYGYTF.

This clonotype was observed a handful of times. This sequence joins TRBV5-1 and TRBJ2-1, with D hard to call. V lost 2 bases and J 8 bases, leaving 17 bases between the germline ends. The CDR3 has 15 residues. Germline assignment: CDR1 SGHRS and CDR2 YFSETQ. The CDR3 nucleotides are TGCGCCAGCAGCTTCGAAACGACCAGATCGGATGAGCAGTTCTTC. This sequence encodes CASSFETTRSDEQFF.

This clonotype was detected a few times. The chain recombines TRBV28 with TRBJ1-1, with D maybe TRBD1 (5 bases). Trimming removed 5 bases from V and 8 bases from J, with 15 bases in between. This CDR3 has 13 amino acids. Germline V gene sequence: CDR1 MDHEN, CDR2 SYDVKM. The CDR3, as DNA: TGTGCCAGCAGTCGGGGACGGTCTAGGGAAGCTTTCTTT. It codes for CASSRGRSREAFF.

This rearrangement joins TRBV5-1 to TRBJ2-2; no firm D call. V was cut by 2 bases and J by 7 bases, with 12 bases left in between. This CDR3 has 14 amino acids. Germline V CDR1 and CDR2: SGHRS, YFSETQ. The CDR3 DNA reads as TGCGCCAGCAGCTTTGATCACGAGGTCGGGGAGCTGTTTTTT. Its protein is CASSFDHEVGELFF.

This clonotype appeared many times. This rearrangement joins TRBV6-1 to TRBJ2-3, with D perhaps matching TRBD1 (5 bases). V was shortened by 7 bases and J by 4 bases, with 12 bases between the two germline ends. Per germline, CDR1 MNHNS and CDR2 SASEGT. The CDR3 loop spans 13 amino acids. CDR3 amino acids: CASNRQGSDTQYF. In DNA form, the CDR3 reads TGTGCCAGCAATCGTCAGGGTTCAGATACGCAGTATTTT.

J is TRBJ2-3 and V is TRBV7-9, with 8 bases lining up with TRBD2. The CDR3 has 16 amino acids. After removal of 0 bases from V and 1 base from J, the junction contained 3 bases not matched to a gene. Germline CDR1 and CDR2: SEHNR and FQNEAQ (reference sequence). The CDR3 bases are TGTGCCAGCAGCTTAGCAGAGACTAGCGGCACAGATACGCAGTATTTT. The encoded protein is CASSLAETSGTDTQYF.

J is TRBJ2-6 and V is TRBV2; TRBD2 is a possible D gene (6 bases). V lost 3 bases to trimming and J lost 2 bases, with 11 bases between them. The CDR3 contains 16 residues. Germline V gene data show CDR1 as SNHLY and CDR2 as FYNNEI. CDR3 sequence (DNA): TGTGCCAGCAGTGAGCGGGGCAGGGCTGGGGCCAACGTCCTGACTTTC. This encodes CASSERGRAGANVLTF.

The chain combines TRBV10-2 with TRBJ2-2, with 9 bases matching TRBD1. This CDR3 comprises 13 residues. J gave up 7 bases and V 6 bases, and 3 bases lay outside the gene matches. Germline V gene lookup returns CDR1 WSHSY and CDR2 SAAADI. In nucleotides, the CDR3 is TGCGCCAGCAGGACAGGGGGATACGGGGAGCTGTTTTTT. It translates to CASRTGGYGELFF.

This clonotype was observed a few times. The chain couples TRBV19 to TRBJ2-7; D is uncertain. From germline, CDR1 is LNHDA and CDR2 SQIVND (reference sequence). V was clipped by 5 bases and J by 5 bases, with 10 bases between them. The CDR3 contains 12 residues. The CDR3 loop is CASSWDADEQYF. The CDR3 DNA reads TGTGCCAGTAGTTGGGATGCGGACGAGCAGTACTTC.

The chain employs TRBV6-2 or TRBV6-3 and TRBJ1-5; D unclear. Trimming stripped 2 bases from V and 7 bases from J, with 6 bases between. CDR3 length: 12 residues. Germline CDR1 reads MNHEY; CDR2 reads SVGEGT. DNA for the CDR3: TGTGCCAGCAGTTACGCGGGCCAGCCCCAGCATTTT. Translation gives CASSYAGQPQHF.

This clonotype was picked up a small number of times. V usage is TRBV9 and J usage is TRBJ2-1, with 13 bases fitting TRBD2. Germline V gene lookup returns CDR1 SGDLS and CDR2 YYNGEE. The CDR3 length is 15 residues. The V gene end was trimmed by 0 bases and the J gene end by 10 bases; junction bases not matched to a gene: 4. CDR3 bases: TGTGCCAGCAGCGTAGAGGGGACTAGCGGGACGGAGCAGTTCTTC. Amino acid sequence: CASSVEGTSGTEQFF.

The chain combines TRBV3-1 with TRBJ2-3; 10 bases are a match to TRBD2. This CDR3 spans 15 amino acids. Germline values: CDR1 LGHDT, CDR2 YNNKEL (reference sequence). Losses at the gene ends were 1 base for V and 5 bases for J; bases not matched to a gene: 3. The DNA of the CDR3 is TGTGCCAGCAGCCAAGTGGCTAGCGGGAGAGATACGCAGTATTTT. Translated, it gives CASSQVASGRDTQYF.

The rearrangement uses TRBV30 and TRBJ1-3; no clear D. The V end was cut by 4 bases, the J end by 4 bases, with 2 bases between. The germline V gene encodes CDR1 GTSNPN and CDR2 SVGIG (reference sequence). The CDR3 spans 10 residues. The CDR3 DNA reads TGTGCCTGGACCGGAAACACCATATATTTT. Its translation is CAWTGNTIYF.

The chain has TRBV11-3 and TRBJ2-5; a weak D match, TRBD2 (7 bases). The CDR3 is 14 residues long. The V and J ends lost 5 bases and 5 bases respectively, with 15 bases between them. Germline CDR1 SGHNT, CDR2 YENEEA. The CDR3 reads CASSRTRGTETQYF. CDR3 sequence (DNA): TGTGCCAGCAGCCGGACTAGGGGGACTGAGACCCAGTACTTC.

V and J are TRBV28 and TRBJ2-7; the match to TRBD1 covers 9 bases. After removal of 10 bases from V and 2 bases from J, the junction contained 12 bases not matched to a gene. The CDR3 has 15 residues. Germline V gene data show CDR1 as MDHEN and CDR2 as SYDVKM. The CDR3 sequence is CATFHSGTGTYEQYF. The CDR3, as DNA: TGTGCCACCTTCCACTCCGGGACAGGGACCTACGAGCAGTACTTC.

J is TRBJ2-2 and V is TRBV14; 7 positions agree with TRBD1. The CDR3 has 14 amino acids. Losses at the gene ends were 10 bases for V and 2 bases for J; bases not matched to a gene: 7. Per the germline V gene, CDR1 is SGHDN and CDR2 is FVKESK. This chain's CDR3 is CATRDRTNTGELFF. Written as DNA, the CDR3 is TGTGCCACCAGGGACAGAACCAACACCGGGGAGCTGTTTTTT.

The table lists this clonotype with a few counts. The chain couples TRBV19 to TRBJ2-1; 8 bases are shared with TRBD2. Trimming took 2 bases from V and 10 from J; bases not matched to a gene: 7. This CDR3 spans 14 amino acids. Germline-derived CDR1 and CDR2 are LNHDA and SQIVND (reference sequence). The CDR3 coding sequence is TGTGCCAGTAGTATACGGGAGGGCCGTCGGGAGCAGTTCTTC. This codes for CASSIREGRREQFF. Full variable domain (remainder filled in from reference TRBV19 and TRBJ2-1): DGGITQSPKYLFRKEGQNVTLSCEQNLNHDAMYWYRQDPGQGLRLIYYSQIVNDFQKGDIAEGYSVSREKKESFPLTVTSAQKNPTAFYLCASSIREGRREQFFGPGTRLTVL.

This clonotype was observed a few times. This chain joins TRBV19 and TRBJ2-2, with TRBD1 as a possible D gene (6 bases). The CDR3 loop spans 15 amino acids. Germline CDR1 reads LNHDA; CDR2 reads SQIVND (reference sequence). Trimming left V 5 bases short and J 0 bases short, with 10 bases between. In DNA form, the CDR3 reads TGTGCCAGTAGTCTGGGACATACGAACACCGGGGAGCTGTTTTTT. Translating gives CASSLGHTNTGELFF. The complete variable domain, with remaining parts taken from reference TRBV19 and TRBJ2-2, reads DGGITQSPKYLFRKEGQNVTLSCEQNLNHDAMYWYRQDPGQGLRLIYYSQIVNDFQKGDIAEGYSVSREKKESFPLTVTSAQKNPTAFYLCASSLGHTNTGELFFGEGSRLTVL.

This clonotype occurred once. V and J are TRBV6-1 and TRBJ1-5; 9 positions match TRBD1. The V segment lost 5 bases and the J segment 1 base; nucleotides outside the gene matches: 12. CDR1 is MNHNS, CDR2 SASEGT, per germline. The CDR3 is made up of 18 amino acids. The CDR3 is CASSPDRGGVMSNQPQHF. For the CDR3, the DNA is TGTGCCAGCAGTCCCGACAGGGGGGGCGTTATGAGCAATCAGCCCCAGCATTTT.

The V call is TRBV12-3 or TRBV12-4, the J call TRBJ1-3, with D unresolved. The length of the CDR3 is 15 residues. V lost 7 bases, J lost 0 bases, and 13 bases lay in between. CDR3 DNA sequence: TGTGCCAGCATGGGGATAAGGAGCTCTGGAAACACCATATATTTT. Protein product: CASMGIRSSGNTIYF.